This TCR beta chain was sequenced during a study of CD8 T cells in Susac syndrome. CDR1 and CDR2 from the germline V gene are SGHTA and FQGNSA. J lost 7 bases, V lost 1 base, and 2 bases had no gene match. This CDR3 region has 16 residues. Reverse transcription of roughly 0.5 to 1 ug RNA used random hexamers. Multiplex immunoSEQ PCR targeted 54 Vbeta and 13 Jbeta TCR beta segments. Via MiXCR, TCRdb re-called the immunoSEQ multiplex PCR reads, giving one row per CDR3 protein. The sample includes tens of thousands of distinct CDR3 sequences, around 94% of them seen just once. The clonotype comes from a human donor with Susac syndrome. The rearrangement uses TRBV7-2 and TRBJ2-1, with 15 bases lining up with TRBD2. The sequenced sample consisted of CD4+ T cells from PBMCs. The CDR3 coding sequence is TGTGCCAGCAGCTTAGTAGGGACTAGCGGGAGGAATGAGCAGTTCTTC. Translated, it gives CASSLVGTSGRNEQFF.